This entry is about one TCR beta chain. No cognate antigen has been identified for it. No per-base quality is available; no much larger clone lies one base away. The CDR3 contains 15 residues, cysteine and phenylalanine counted. Kept here is only the CDR3 DNA, which spans 45 bases and is read in frame from base 1. V and J lose 1 base and 2 bases, and a span of 9 bases separates them. CDR1 LGHNA and CDR2 YNFKEQ are derived from the germline V gene. This entry comes from a study of blood T cells in healthy people across ages (dated by TCRdb to the mid-2010s). Describing the broader study: In model experiments, template switching captured about one uniquely barcoded TCR beta cDNA molecule for every two T cells. Using the same blood draw, the study looked at two additional independent replicas of 1 million unique cDNA reads for two donors, one aged 18 to 30 and the other aged 80 or older. Age-related changes in TCR beta repertoire diversity were measured in the study by deep sequencing normalized with unique cDNA molecular identifiers. The donors were divided into four age groups: young (average about 16 years), middle-aged (about 41), aged (about 62) and long-lived (about 84). Broad study findings and their caveats: Compared with the aged group, the long-lived group had more naive CD4+ T cells, fewer expanded clones and increased TCR diversity, suggesting age selection. Estimates of total diversity from one million sequenced T cells were regarded as lower bounds and underestimates. The percentage of naive T cells measured by flow cytometry correlated strongly with observed TCR beta diversity. As age increased, observed TCR beta diversity per million T cells dropped in a roughly linear way, and a significant reduction was already evident by age 40. Donor CMV infection status was unknown, potentially confounding age-related changes in expanded clonotypes. Bulk unsorted PBMC profiling prevented conclusive comparison of naive and antigen-experienced compartments.

Systemically healthy Caucasian individuals from Russia, 35 to 40 in total and aged about 6 to 100 years, were included as donors. Ten milliliters of peripheral blood were collected from each donor into EDTA-treated Vacutainer tubes. Ficoll-Paque density-gradient centrifugation was used to isolate PBMCs, with at least 6 million obtained per sample. Total RNA was extracted from PBMCs with Trizol reagent, with at least 5 micrograms obtained per sample. The percentages of naive CD45RAhigh/CD27high T cells were determined by flow cytometry on a PBMC aliquot from every donor. Receptor libraries were prepared by 5' RACE. The sequencing machine was an Illumina HiSeq 2500. A second 7 to 11 cycle PCR used a sample-barcoded 5' primer and a J-beta primer mix. A unique molecular identifier was introduced onto each TCR beta cDNA molecule by a template-switch 5' adaptor carrying 12 random nucleotides. Each sample yielded at least 3 million CDR3-containing paired-end reads. All of the RNA was converted into first-strand cDNA using the Mint cDNA synthesis kit, with a TRBC-specific oligonucleotide serving as the primer. Following uracil-DNA glycosylase treatment, a first 18-cycle PCR with universal primers M1SS and BC2_uni_R was performed on all cDNA. As for the authors' bioinformatics: Normalization of each sample was performed by random selection of 1 million high-quality reads, each carrying a distinct molecular identifier. Instead of being binned into consensus sequences, reads with shared molecular identifiers were discarded. MiTCR, run with a Q25 quality threshold and the strictest error-elimination algorithm, handled CDR3 identification, clonotype clustering and error correction. A nonparametric unseen species model with Euler transformation was used to estimate lower-bound total TCR beta diversity. The public reads were reprocessed in TCRdb via fastp at Q25 and MiXCR, keeping in-frame beta chains. Here each entry gathers all rows of one CDR3 protein and keeps the most common genes and DNA. TCRdb's processing, not the authors', yielded these V and J calls. Present in this sample are about 800,000 distinct CDR3 sequences, 20% to 25% of which were seen just once. The ten largest clones represent around 3.6% of the sample.

The sample was also linked to a second study, of T cells of mothers and their children. The second paper further reports: Nine systemically healthy Caucasian individuals served as donors, namely three mothers together with their six children. cDNA synthesis used all of the extracted RNA, with 1.5 ug of RNA in each 15 ul reaction. In the second PCR, the M1S primer introduced both the sample barcodes and 2-4 random nucleotides. Over 10 million TCR beta CDR3 reads came from each mother, compared with around 3 million reads from each child. Thymic selection similarly shapes TCR recombination output in related and unrelated pairs, with minor effect from inherited differences. Normalized repertoire overlap was always slightly but never significantly higher in related than unrelated mother-child pairs. No persistent microchimeric T cell clones were detected, at a sensitivity of roughly 96 clones per million clonotypes. The study used deep NGS to compare TCR beta repertoires of mothers and children, seeking features distinguishing related mother-child pairs from unrelated individuals. On average, the children were roughly 10 +/- 4 years old, while the mothers were approximately 41 +/- 4 years old. After adapter ligation was performed with NEBNext reagents, the libraries were sequenced on an Illumina HiSeq 2000 with 100+100 nt paired-end reads. To prevent cross-contamination, the mother and child libraries were prepared a month apart and were sequenced in separate runs. Between roughly 450,000 and 2,000,000 distinct TCR beta clonotypes were identified per donor. Naive TCR beta clonotypes were estimated from low-frequency clonotypes matched to each donor's FACS-determined naive share, without sorting.

The receptor's source is a boy younger than 18 in good health. Recombination joined TRBV4-2 with TRBJ1-5; a tentative D call is TRBD1 (6 bases match). The material sequenced was blood. The CDR3 reads CASSQGQERNQPQHF. The nucleotide sequence is TGTGCCAGCAGCCAAGGACAGGAGCGCAATCAGCCCCAGCATTTT.